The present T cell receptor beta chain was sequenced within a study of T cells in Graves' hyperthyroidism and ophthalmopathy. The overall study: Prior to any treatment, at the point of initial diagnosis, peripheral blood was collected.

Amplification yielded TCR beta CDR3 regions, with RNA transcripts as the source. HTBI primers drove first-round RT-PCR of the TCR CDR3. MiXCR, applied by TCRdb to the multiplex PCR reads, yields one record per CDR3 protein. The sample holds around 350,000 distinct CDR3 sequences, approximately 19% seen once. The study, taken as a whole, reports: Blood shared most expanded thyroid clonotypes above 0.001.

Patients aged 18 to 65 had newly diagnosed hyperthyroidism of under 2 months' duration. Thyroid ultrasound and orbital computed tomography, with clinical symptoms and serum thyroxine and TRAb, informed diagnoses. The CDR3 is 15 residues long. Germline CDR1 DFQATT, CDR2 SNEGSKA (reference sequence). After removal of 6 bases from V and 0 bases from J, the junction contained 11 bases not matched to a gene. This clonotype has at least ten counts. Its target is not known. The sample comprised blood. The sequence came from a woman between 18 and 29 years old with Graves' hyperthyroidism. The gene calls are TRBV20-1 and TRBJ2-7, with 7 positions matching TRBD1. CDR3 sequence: CSALGQPSSSYEQYF. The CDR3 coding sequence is TGCAGTGCCCTGGGACAGCCATCTTCCTCCTACGAGCAGTACTTC.